A single sample is the source of the 10 T cell receptor beta chains below, sequenced in a study of blood T cells in healthy people across ages. A J-beta primer mix and a sample-barcoded 5' primer were used in a second PCR of roughly 6 to 12 cycles. Each CDR3 protein is one row after TCRdb ran MiXCR on the 5' RACE reads. The sample comprises under 950,000 distinct CDR3 sequences, approximately 21% of which are singletons, and under 25% rests with the top ten. Material for sequencing was blood. These receptors came from a man in his 70s in good health.

This clonotype appeared a few times. The rearrangement uses TRBV6-5 and TRBJ2-1; 10 bases align to TRBD2. The CDR3 is 16 amino acids. Germline V gene data show CDR1 as MNHEY and CDR2 as SVGAGI. V lost 5 bases and J lost 2; bases outside the gene matches: 6. CDR3 sequence: CASSSPSGGTYNEQFF. CDR3 coding DNA: TGTGCCAGCAGTAGCCCTAGCGGGGGCACCTACAATGAGCAGTTCTTC.

This clonotype was detected only a few times. The rearrangement links TRBV6-5 to TRBJ2-7, with D perhaps TRBD2 (5 bases). Germline V gives CDR1 MNHEY, CDR2 SVGAGI. The CDR3 runs to 16 residues. The V and J ends lost 2 bases and 0 bases respectively, with 14 bases between them. CDR3 coding DNA: TGTGCCAGCAGTTACGTCGGCCTAGCAGACTCCTACGAGCAGTACTTC. As protein: CASSYVGLADSYEQYF.

This clonotype was counted only a few times. The CDR3 protein is CASSVGYRDTQYF. In nucleotides, the CDR3 is TGTGCCAGCAGCGTAGGATATAGGGATACGCAGTATTTT. The chain links TRBV9 to TRBJ2-3; D is undetermined. Between the trimmed V and J ends, which lost 0 bases and 6 bases, there was a span of 8 bases. This CDR3 comprises 13 residues. Per germline, CDR1 SGDLS and CDR2 YYNGEE.

The chain uses TRBV5-1 and TRBJ1-3, with a weak D call TRBD1 (6 bases). V was clipped by 2 bases and J by 6 bases, with 15 bases between them. CDR3 length: 15 residues. Germline lookup yields CDR1 SGHRS and CDR2 YFSETQ. CDR3 loop: CASSLTGGIKNTIYF. CDR3 nucleotides: TGCGCCAGCAGCTTAACCGGGGGCATTAAAAACACCATATATTTT.

The chain employs TRBV6-2 or TRBV6-3 and TRBJ1-5; no reliable D call. The V gene lost 5 bases and the J gene lost 7 bases, with 6 bases spanning the gap. This CDR3 spans 11 amino acids. The germline V gene has CDR1 MNHEY and CDR2 SVGEGT. The chain's CDR3 is CASSDDQPQHF. The CDR3 nucleotides read TGTGCCAGCAGTGACGACCAGCCCCAGCATTTT.

The table lists this clonotype with a few counts. The V call is TRBV20-1, the J call TRBJ2-5; D gene unclear. Matching the DNA end better, TRBJ2-1 makes the J call doubtful. CDR3 size: 12 residues. Germline CDR1 and CDR2: DFQATT and SNEGSKA (reference sequence). The CDR3 region is CSARAPGHEQFF. CDR3 nucleotides: TGCAGTGCTAGAGCCCCTGGACATGAGCAGTTCTTC.

This clonotype was picked up a small number of times. V and J are TRBV28 and TRBJ2-4; 7 positions match TRBD1. Germline V gene lookup returns CDR1 MDHEN and CDR2 SYDVKM. V lost 6 bases and J lost 8; bases outside the gene matches: 10. This CDR3 is built from 14 residues. CDR3 protein: CASRVTGQGYIQYF. CDR3 nucleotides: TGTGCCAGCAGGGTGACAGGGCAGGGGTACATTCAGTACTTC.

This chain uses TRBV25-1 with TRBJ2-5, with 11 bases aligning to TRBD1. The tail of the sequence fits TRBJ2-1 better, so the J call may be wrong. The CDR3 is 14 amino acids. CDR1 and CDR2 from the germline V gene are MGHDK and SYGVNS. The CDR3 is CASSEQGQGAEQFF. In DNA form, the CDR3 reads TGTGCCAGCAGTGAACAAGGACAGGGGGCGGAGCAGTTCTTC.

This clonotype was recorded a few times. DNA for the CDR3: TGCAGCGTTGGGCCGGCCACTCAAGAGACCCAGTACTTC. It yields the protein CSVGPATQETQYF. The genes are TRBV29-1 and TRBJ2-5; D not resolved. Germline-derived CDR1 and CDR2 are SQVTM and ANQGSEA. The CDR3 has 13 amino acids. Trimming removed 4 bases from V and 2 bases from J, with 11 bases in between.

The chain carries TRBV6-1 and TRBJ1-5; D is undetermined. Trimming stripped 6 bases from V and 1 base from J, with 16 bases between. Germline V gene data show CDR1 as MNHNS and CDR2 as SASEGT. The CDR3 has 16 residues. CDR3 residues: CASRVTLTGSNQPQHF. The CDR3 bases are TGTGCCAGCAGGGTTACCTTGACGGGGAGCAATCAGCCCCAGCATTTT.